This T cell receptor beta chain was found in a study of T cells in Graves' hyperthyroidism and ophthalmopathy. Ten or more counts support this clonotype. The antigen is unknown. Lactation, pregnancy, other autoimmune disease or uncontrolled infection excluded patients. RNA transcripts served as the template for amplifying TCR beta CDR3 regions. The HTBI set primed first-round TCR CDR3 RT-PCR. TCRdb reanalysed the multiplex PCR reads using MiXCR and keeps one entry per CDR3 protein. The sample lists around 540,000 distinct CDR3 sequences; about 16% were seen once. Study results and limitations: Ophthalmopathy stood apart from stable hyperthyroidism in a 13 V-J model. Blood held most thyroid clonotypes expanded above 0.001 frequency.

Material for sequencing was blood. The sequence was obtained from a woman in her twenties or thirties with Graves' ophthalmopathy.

DNA for the CDR3: TGTGCCAGCAGCCTTGGGGACTCCGGTGATATAGGCTACAATGAGCAGTTCTTC. This gives the protein CASSLGDSGDIGYNEQFF. The chain couples TRBV5-8 to TRBJ2-1, with a possible D match to TRBD2 (6 bases). The V end lost 4 bases, the J end lost 3 bases, and 23 bases lay between the germline ends. This CDR3 has 18 amino acids. Germline V lookup: CDR1 SGHTS, CDR2 YDEGEE. The entire variable domain, with the rest obtained from reference TRBV5-8 and TRBJ2-1, is as follows: EAGVTQSPTHLIKTRGQQATLRCSPISGHTSVYWYQQALGLGLQFLLWYDEGEERNRGNFPPRFSGRQFPNYSSELNVNALELEDSALYLCASSLGDSGDIGYNEQFFGPGTRLTVL.